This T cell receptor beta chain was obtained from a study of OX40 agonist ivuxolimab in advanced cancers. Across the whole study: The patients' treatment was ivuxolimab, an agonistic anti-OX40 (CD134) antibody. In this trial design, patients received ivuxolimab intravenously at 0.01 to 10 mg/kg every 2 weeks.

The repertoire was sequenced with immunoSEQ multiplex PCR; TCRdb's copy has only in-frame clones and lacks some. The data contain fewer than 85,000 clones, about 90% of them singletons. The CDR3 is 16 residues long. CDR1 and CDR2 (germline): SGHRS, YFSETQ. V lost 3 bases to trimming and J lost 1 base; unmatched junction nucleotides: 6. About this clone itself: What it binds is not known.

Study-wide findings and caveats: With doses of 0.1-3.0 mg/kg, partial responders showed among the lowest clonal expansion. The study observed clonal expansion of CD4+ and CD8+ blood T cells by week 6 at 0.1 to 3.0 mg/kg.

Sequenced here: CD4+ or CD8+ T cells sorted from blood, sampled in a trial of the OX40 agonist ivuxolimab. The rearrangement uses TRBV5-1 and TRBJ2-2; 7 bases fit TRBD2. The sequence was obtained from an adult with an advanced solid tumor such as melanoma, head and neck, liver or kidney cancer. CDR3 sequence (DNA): TGCGCCAGCAGCTGGTCTAGCGGAAAGAACACCGGGGAGCTGTTTTTT. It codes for CASSWSSGKNTGELFF.